This T cell receptor beta chain was profiled in a study of T cell responses to AZD1222 COVID-19 vaccine. The length of the CDR3 is 13 residues. Germline CDR1 is SGHAT and CDR2 is FQDESV (reference sequence). The V and J ends lost 5 bases and 3 bases respectively, with 7 bases between them. Using immunoSEQ multiplex PCR, the repertoire was profiled, and TCRdb retains in-frame clones only, with some absent. The sample shows 150,000 to 190,000 clones, 75% to 90% of them seen only once. This TCR came from an adult who had recovered from COVID-19. V usage is TRBV11-1 and J usage is TRBJ2-2; D not certain. The specimen was peripheral blood, collected after recovery from COVID-19. CDR3 nucleotide sequence: TGTGCCAGCAGCCCTACTGACACCGGGGAGCTGTTTTTT. It codes for CASSPTDTGELFF.